This T cell receptor (beta chain) was documented in a study of shared clonotypes between healthy human individuals. V gave up 7 bases and J gave up 7 bases, with 11 bases separating them. Germline V gives CDR1 SNHLY, CDR2 FYNNEI. This CDR3 contains 12 residues. Profiled with immunoSEQ multiplex PCR; TCRdb holds only in-frame clones, not every one. The table shows about 960,000 clones, with 76% occurring only once. A single count supports this clone. The sample comprised memory CD4+ T cells sorted from blood. The subset: CD45RA-negative fraction. The chain carries TRBV2 and TRBJ2-1; TRBD1 is a possible D gene (5 bases). The clonotype comes from a man younger than 30 in good health. DNA of the CDR3: TGTGCCAGCATCCCAGGGCTTAATGAGCAGTTCTTC. Protein product: CASIPGLNEQFF.